Sequencing of this T cell receptor (beta chain) was carried out in a study of spatial heterogeneity in lung cancer. Points from the study as a whole: How many expanded intratumoral alpha and beta TCRs were present tracked the tumor mutation count, which was a count of nonsynonymous mutations.

By share, this clonotype counts as medium-sized. Its antigen is undetermined. TCRdb re-derived calls from the 5' RACE reads in MiXCR, one entry per CDR3 protein. The sample lists roughly 5,000 distinct CDR3 sequences, roughly 13% occurring once. Regarding time point: sample taken at primary tumor resection. V lost 5 bases to trimming and J lost 3 bases; unmatched junction nucleotides: 4. CDR1 SEHNR and CDR2 FQNEAQ come from the germline V gene (reference sequence). This CDR3 is built from 15 residues. The specimen was lung tumor tissue, collected at surgery. The chain links TRBV7-9 to TRBJ2-3, with 11 bases aligning to TRBD2. The origin of this receptor is a female donor with early-stage non-small cell lung cancer. CDR3 sequence reads: CASSRTSGRTDTQYF. CDR3 nucleotides: TGTGCCAGCAGCCGTACTAGCGGGAGAACAGATACGCAGTATTTT.